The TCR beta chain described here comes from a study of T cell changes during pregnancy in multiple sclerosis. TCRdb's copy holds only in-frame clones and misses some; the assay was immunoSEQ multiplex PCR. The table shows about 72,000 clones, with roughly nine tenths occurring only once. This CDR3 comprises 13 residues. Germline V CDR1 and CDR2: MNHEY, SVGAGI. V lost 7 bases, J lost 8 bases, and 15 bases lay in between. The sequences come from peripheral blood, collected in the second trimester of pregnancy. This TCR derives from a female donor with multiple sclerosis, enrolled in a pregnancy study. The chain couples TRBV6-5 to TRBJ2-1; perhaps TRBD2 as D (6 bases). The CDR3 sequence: CASNLRRGDEQFF. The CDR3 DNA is TGTGCCAGCAACCTTCGGAGGGGCGATGAGCAGTTCTTC.